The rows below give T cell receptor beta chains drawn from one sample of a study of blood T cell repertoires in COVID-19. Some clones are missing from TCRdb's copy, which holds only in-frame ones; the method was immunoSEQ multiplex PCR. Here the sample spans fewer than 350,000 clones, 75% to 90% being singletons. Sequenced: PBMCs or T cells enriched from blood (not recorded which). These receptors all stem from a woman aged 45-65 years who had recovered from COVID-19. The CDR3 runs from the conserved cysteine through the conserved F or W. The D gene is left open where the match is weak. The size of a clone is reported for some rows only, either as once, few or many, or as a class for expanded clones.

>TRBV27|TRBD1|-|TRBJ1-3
CASSSQGNTIYF
TGTGCCAGCAGCTCACAGGGGAACACCATATATTTT
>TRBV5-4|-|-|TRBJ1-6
CASSLQASPLHF
TGTGCCAGCAGCTTGCAAGCATCACCCCTCCACTTT
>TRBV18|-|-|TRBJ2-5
CASSHDSQETQYF
TGTGCCAGCTCACACGACAGCCAAGAGACCCAGTACTTC
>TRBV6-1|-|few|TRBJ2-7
CASSESRDTGAYEQYF
TGTGCCAGCAGCGAAAGCCGGGACACTGGGGCCTACGAGCAGTACTTC
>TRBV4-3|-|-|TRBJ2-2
CASSHQRTANTGELFF
TGCGCCAGCAGCCATCAAAGGACAGCGAACACCGGGGAGCTGTTTTTT
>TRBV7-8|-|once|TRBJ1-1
CASSLGTQNTEAFF
TGTGCCAGCAGCTTAGGGACACAGAACACTGAAGCTTTCTTT
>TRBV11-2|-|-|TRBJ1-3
CASSLLRSSSGNTIYF
TGTGCCAGCAGCTTATTGCGGTCGAGCTCTGGAAACACCATATATTTT
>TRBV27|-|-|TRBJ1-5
CASSSVSGVGDQPQHF
TGTGCCAGCAGTTCAGTGTCAGGGGTCGGGGATCAGCCCCAGCATTTT
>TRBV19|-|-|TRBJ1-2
CASSIGQMDGYTF
TGTGCCAGTAGTATTGGGCAGATGGATGGCTACACCTTC
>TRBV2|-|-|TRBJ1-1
CASSRLMNTEAFF
TGTGCCAGCAGCCGCCTAATGAACACTGAAGCTTTCTTT
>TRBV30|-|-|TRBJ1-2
CAWSRTATNYGYTF
TGTGCCTGGAGTAGGACAGCCACTAACTATGGCTACACCTTC
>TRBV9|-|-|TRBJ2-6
CASRAGYSGANVLTF
TGTGCCAGCAGGGCGGGATATTCTGGGGCCAACGTCCTGACTTTC
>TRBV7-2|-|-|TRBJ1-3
CASSPAGPISGNTIYF
TGTGCCAGCAGCCCTGCGGGACCGATCTCTGGAAACACCATATATTTT
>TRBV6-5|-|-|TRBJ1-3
CASSYDGGLSGNTIYF
TGTGCCAGCAGTTACGACGGCGGCCTCTCTGGAAACACCATATATTTT
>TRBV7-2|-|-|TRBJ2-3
CASSWGGESTDTQYF
TGTGCCAGCAGCTGGGGCGGCGAGAGCACAGATACGCAGTATTTT
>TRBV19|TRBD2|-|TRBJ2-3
CASKGTRGPDTQYF
TGTGCCAGTAAAGGGACTAGAGGTCCAGATACGCAGTATTTT
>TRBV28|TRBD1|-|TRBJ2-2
CASSLLQGARTGELFF
TGTGCCAGCAGTTTGTTGCAGGGGGCTCGAACCGGGGAGCTGTTTTTT
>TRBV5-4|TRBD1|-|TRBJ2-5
CASSLSTGFETQYF
TGTGCCAGCAGCTTGTCGACAGGGTTCGAGACCCAGTACTTC
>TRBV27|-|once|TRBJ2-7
CASSPREIFYEQYF
TGTGCCAGCAGCCCCAGGGAAATCTTCTACGAGCAGTACTTC
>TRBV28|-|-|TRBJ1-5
CASRSGGYNQPQHF
TGTGCCAGCAGATCGGGGGGGTATAATCAGCCCCAGCATTTT
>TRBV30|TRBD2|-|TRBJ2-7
CAWSTTSGGAEQYF
TGTGCCTGGAGTACGACTAGCGGGGGGGCTGAGCAGTACTTC
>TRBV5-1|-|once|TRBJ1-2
CASSLGHRDNSGGYTF
TGCGCCAGCAGCTTGGGTCACAGGGACAACTCGGGAGGCTACACCTTC
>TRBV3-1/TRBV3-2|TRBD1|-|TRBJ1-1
CASSQPDRGTEAFF
TGTGCCAGCAGCCAACCCGACAGGGGGACTGAAGCTTTCTTT
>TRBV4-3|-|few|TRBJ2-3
CASSQDRGVDTQYF
TGCGCCAGCAGCCAAGATCGGGGTGTGGATACGCAGTATTTT
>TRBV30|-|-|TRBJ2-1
CAWSGTSTGIQFF
TGTGCCTGGAGTGGAACCTCGACAGGCATACAGTTCTTC
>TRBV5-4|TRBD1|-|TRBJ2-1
CASSPRTGVYEQFF
TGTGCCAGCAGCCCCCGGACAGGAGTTTATGAGCAGTTCTTC
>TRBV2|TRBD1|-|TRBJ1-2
CAINKDRGRSGYTF
TGTGCCATCAATAAGGACAGGGGAAGAAGCGGCTACACCTTC
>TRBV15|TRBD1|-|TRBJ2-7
CATSRGRTGVREQYF
TGTGCCACCAGCAGAGGGAGGACAGGGGTACGCGAGCAGTACTTC
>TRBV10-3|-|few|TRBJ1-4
CAISAGTTTNEKLFF
TGTGCCATCAGTGCCGGGACAACAACTAATGAAAAACTGTTTTTT
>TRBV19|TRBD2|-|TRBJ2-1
CASKPDWSGRYLF
TGTGCCAGTAAACCAGATTGGAGCGGGAGGTACCTCTTC
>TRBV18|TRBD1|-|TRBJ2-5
CASSSGTGSQPETQYF
TGTGCCAGCTCGTCCGGGACAGGGTCCCAACCAGAGACCCAGTACTTC
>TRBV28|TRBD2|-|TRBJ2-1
CASRVRREGSQQFF
TGTGCCAGCAGAGTACGGCGGGAGGGGTCCCAGCAGTTCTTC
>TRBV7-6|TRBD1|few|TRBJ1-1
CASSLYMKGTGGPNTEAFF
TGTGCCAGCAGCCTCTATATGAAGGGGACAGGGGGCCCGAACACTGAAGCTTTCTTT
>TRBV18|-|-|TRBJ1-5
CASSPQRVAQPQHF
TGTGCCAGCTCTCCCCAGCGGGTAGCTCAGCCCCAGCATTTT
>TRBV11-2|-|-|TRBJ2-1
CASSLDVGTFGEQFF
TGTGCCAGCAGCTTAGATGTAGGGACTTTCGGCGAGCAATTCTTC
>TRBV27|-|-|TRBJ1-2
CASSPQGTGYGYTF
TGTGCCAGCAGCCCTCAGGGTACTGGATATGGCTACACCTTC
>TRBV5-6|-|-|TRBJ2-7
CASSLLGGHEQYF
TGTGCCAGCAGCTTGCTTGGGGGCCACGAGCAGTACTTC
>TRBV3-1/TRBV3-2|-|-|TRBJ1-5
CASSQDLTGQPQHF
TGTGCCAGCAGCCAAGACCTGACAGGTCAGCCCCAGCATTTT
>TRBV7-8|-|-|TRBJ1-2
CASSLEGVGNYGYTF
TGTGCCAGCAGCTTAGAAGGGGTCGGTAACTATGGCTACACCTTC
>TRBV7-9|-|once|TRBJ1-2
CASSLVGTIGGYTF
TGTGCCAGCAGCTTAGTTGGGACAATCGGTGGCTACACCTTC
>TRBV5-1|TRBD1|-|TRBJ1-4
CASSSGQRGEKLFF
TGCGCCAGCAGCTCGGGACAGCGTGGGGAAAAACTGTTTTTT
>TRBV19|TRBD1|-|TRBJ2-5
CASSNKRTGHQETQYF
TGTGCCAGTAGCAACAAAAGGACAGGACACCAAGAGACCCAGTACTTC
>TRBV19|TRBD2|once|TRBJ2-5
CASRRTSGRPEETQYF
TGTGCCAGTAGGAGGACTAGCGGGAGGCCCGAAGAGACCCAGTACTTC
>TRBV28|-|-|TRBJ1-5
CASIGGGGNQPQHF
TGTGCCAGCATAGGGGGGGGTGGCAATCAGCCCCAGCATTTT
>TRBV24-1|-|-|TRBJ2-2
CATSAEGDTGELFF
TGTGCCACCAGTGCAGAGGGGGACACCGGGGAGCTGTTTTTT
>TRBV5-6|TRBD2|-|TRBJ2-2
CASSIAGPNTGELFF
TGTGCCAGCAGCATAGCGGGTCCGAACACCGGGGAGCTGTTTTTT
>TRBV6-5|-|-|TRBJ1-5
CASSYSRLGGQPQHF
TGTGCCAGCAGTTACTCGAGGTTGGGAGGGCAGCCCCAGCATTTT
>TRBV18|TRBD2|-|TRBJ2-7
CASSTSSGLSYEQYF
TGTGCCAGCTCAACGTCTAGCGGTCTCTCCTACGAGCAGTACTTC
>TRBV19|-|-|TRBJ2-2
CASSPSFRGPGGSGELFF
TGTGCCAGTAGTCCCTCCTTTAGGGGGCCAGGGGGGTCCGGGGAGCTGTTTTTT
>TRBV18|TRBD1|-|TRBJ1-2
CASSPPFRDRMSYTF
TGTGCCAGCTCACCACCGTTCCGGGACAGGATGAGCTACACCTTC
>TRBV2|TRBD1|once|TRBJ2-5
CASSGQGLETQYF
TGTGCCAGCAGCGGACAGGGGCTAGAGACCCAGTACTTC
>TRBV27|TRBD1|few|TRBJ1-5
CASSLGGGGSSQPQHF
TGTGCCAGCAGTTTAGGAGGAGGGGGCAGTAGTCAGCCCCAGCATTTT
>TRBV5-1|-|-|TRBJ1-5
CASSPGTAGGAQHF
TGCGCCAGCAGCCCTGGGACGGCCGGCGGGGCCCAGCATTTT
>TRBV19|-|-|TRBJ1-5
CASSIQGLNQPQHF
TGTGCCAGTAGTATACAGGGCCTCAATCAGCCCCAGCATTTT
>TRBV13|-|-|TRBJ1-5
CASSLRGNQPQHF
TGTGCCAGCAGCTTGAGGGGCAATCAGCCCCAGCATTTT